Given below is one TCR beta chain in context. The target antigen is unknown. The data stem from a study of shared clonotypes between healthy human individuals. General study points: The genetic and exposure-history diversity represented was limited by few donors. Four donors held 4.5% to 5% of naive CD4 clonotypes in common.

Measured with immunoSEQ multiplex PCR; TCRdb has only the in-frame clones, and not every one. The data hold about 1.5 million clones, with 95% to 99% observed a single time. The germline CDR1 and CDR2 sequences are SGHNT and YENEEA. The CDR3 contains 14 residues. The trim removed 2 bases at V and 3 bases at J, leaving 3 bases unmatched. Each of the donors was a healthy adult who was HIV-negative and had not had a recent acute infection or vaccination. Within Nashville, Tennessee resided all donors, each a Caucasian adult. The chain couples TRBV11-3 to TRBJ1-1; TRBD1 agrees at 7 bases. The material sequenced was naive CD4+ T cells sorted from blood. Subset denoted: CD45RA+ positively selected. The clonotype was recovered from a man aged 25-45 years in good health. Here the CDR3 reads CASSLTGEYTEAFF. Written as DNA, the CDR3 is TGTGCCAGCAGCTTAACAGGGGAATACACTGAAGCTTTCTTT.